Given below is one T cell receptor (beta chain) in context. Its antigen remains unknown. This specimen belongs to a study of graft-versus-host responses after intestinal transplantation. The wider study: Recipients had transplants, and these were multivisceral, liver-intestinal, or isolated intestinal. General observations from the study: Individuals carrying graft-donor T cell macrochimerism showed high graft-versus-host to host-versus-graft clonal ratios in allografts. Recipient marrow showed GvH clones, some seen first in ileum or blood. Levels of circulating GvH clones at their peak were associated with early post-transplant HvG declines.

In germline, CDR1 is SGHAT, CDR2 FQNNGV. The CDR3 loop spans 14 amino acids. Only in-frame clones appear in the TCRdb table, and some are missing; sequencing was by immunoSEQ multiplex PCR. The sample includes more than 85,000 clones, less than 95% seen only once; the top ten take approximately 0.064%. The chain employs TRBV11-2 and TRBJ2-5; D may be TRBD1 (7 bases). Gene TRBJ2-7 matches the end of the DNA better, so the J call may be wrong. The receptor comes from a human donor who was the organ donor for an intestinal transplant. The sample consisted of unstimulated CD8+ T cells sorted from spleen or lymph node cells, taken before transplant. The CDR3 protein is CASSIGRGRYEQYF. The CDR3 DNA sequence: TGTGCCAGCAGCATAGGCAGGGGGAGGTACGAGCAGTACTTC.